This T cell receptor (beta chain) appears in the sequencing data of a study of T cell responses to AZD1222 COVID-19 vaccine. The assay was immunoSEQ multiplex PCR, and TCRdb's table has in-frame clones only and misses some. The repertoire holds about 150,000 clones, with roughly 90% as singletons. Study-wide results and caveats: Elevations in Spike-specific TCR breadth and depth followed administration of two AZD1222 doses. Spike as a whole was targeted by vaccine-associated CD4 TCRs, dominant at 160-218 and 743-854.

Points on this clone: The antigen is undetermined.

The V gene's germline CDR1 is SGHNT and CDR2 YYREEE (reference sequence). The CDR3 runs to 16 residues. V was shortened by 2 bases and J by 0 bases, with 11 bases between the two germline ends. The receptor was derived from an adult in good health. The sequencing here drew on peripheral blood, taken on day 0 of AZD1222 vaccination. The J gene is TRBJ2-2, the V gene TRBV5-4, with D tentatively TRBD1 (5 bases). The chain's CDR3 is CASSFHGASNTGELFF. The CDR3 nucleotides read TGTGCCAGCAGCTTCCATGGGGCATCGAACACCGGGGAGCTGTTTTTT.